This entry is about one T cell receptor (beta chain). The data were taken from a study of shared clonotypes between healthy human individuals. Background on the study: A couple of women and a few men aged 18 to 49 made up the donors.

Repertoires were generated with immunoSEQ multiplex PCR, while TCRdb's copy carries only in-frame clones and drops some. The data contain millions of clones, over 85% of them singletons. Only CD45RO-negative cells positively selected for CCR7 counted as naive CD8 cells, so terminally differentiated effector memory CD45RA+ cells were excluded. V dropped 0 bases and J dropped 2 bases, with 4 bases sitting between them. Germline loops: CDR1 MNHEY, CDR2 SMNVEV (reference sequence). This CDR3 contains 13 residues. V and J are TRBV27 and TRBJ1-1; D gene uncertain. The sequence was collected from a man aged 18 to 30 in good health. Sequenced input: naive CD8+ T cells sorted from blood. Here the CDR3 reads CASSLSFNTEAFF. In DNA, the CDR3 is TGTGCCAGCAGTTTATCTTTTAACACTGAAGCTTTCTTT.